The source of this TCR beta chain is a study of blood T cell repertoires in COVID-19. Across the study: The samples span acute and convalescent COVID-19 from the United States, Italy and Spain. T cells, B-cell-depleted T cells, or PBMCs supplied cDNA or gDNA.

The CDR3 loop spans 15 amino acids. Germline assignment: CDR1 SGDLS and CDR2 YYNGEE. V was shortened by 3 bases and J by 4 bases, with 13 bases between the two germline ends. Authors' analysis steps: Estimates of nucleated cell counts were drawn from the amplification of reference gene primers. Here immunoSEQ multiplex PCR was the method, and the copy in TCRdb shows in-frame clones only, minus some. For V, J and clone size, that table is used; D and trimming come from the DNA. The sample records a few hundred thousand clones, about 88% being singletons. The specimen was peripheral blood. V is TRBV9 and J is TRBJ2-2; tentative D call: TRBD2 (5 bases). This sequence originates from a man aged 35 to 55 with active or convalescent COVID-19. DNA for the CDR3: TGTGCCAGCAGCGCTCGGGGTCGGGGCACCGGGGAGCTGTTTTTT. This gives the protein CASSARGRGTGELFF.